Below are 4 T cell receptor beta chains sequenced from a single sample in a study of beta chain features in type 1 diabetes. Overall study results and limits: A moderate, significant TCRB CDR3 shortening appeared in type 1 diabetes across four CD4+ subsets.

The sequenced template was cDNA made from the entire isolated RNA. The assay was immunoSEQ multiplex PCR, and TCRdb's table has in-frame clones only and misses some. This table holds around 710,000 clones, roughly an eighth found once. These TCRs' antigens remain unknown. The sample consisted of naive CD4+ T cells from blood. The receptors stem from a man aged 30-40 years with type 1 diabetes.

This clone has just a few counts. The CDR3 DNA follows: TGTGCCAGCAGCGTAGCCGGGACAGGGTACTCACCCCTCCACTTT. As protein: CASSVAGTGYSPLHF. The V gene is TRBV9, the J gene TRBJ1-6, with 9 bases that match TRBD1. V was pared by 0 bases and J by 10 bases, with 5 bases of the junction left unmatched. The germline V gene encodes CDR1 SGDLS and CDR2 YYNGEE. This CDR3 is 15 amino acids long.

This clone was seen more than once but under ten times. V is TRBV11-2 and J is TRBJ1-2; the D gene is possibly TRBD1 (5 bases). From germline, CDR1 is SGHAT and CDR2 FQNNGV. V was clipped by 1 base and J by 4 bases, with 7 bases between them. This CDR3 contains 13 residues. CDR3 in DNA: TGTGCCAGCAGCTTAGGGGGGACCTATGGCTACACCTTC. Translation gives CASSLGGTYGYTF.

This clone was seen a handful of times. The J gene is TRBJ2-5, the V gene TRBV2; a possible D gene is TRBD2 (5 bases). Germline CDR1 reads SNHLY; CDR2 reads FYNNEI. The germline V and J ends were trimmed by 3 bases and 5 bases, with 16 bases remaining between them. The CDR3 runs to 15 residues. Here the CDR3 DNA reads TGTGCCAGCAGTGATTCATCCGCGGGTTTGGAGACCCAGTACTTC. It is translated as CASSDSSAGLETQYF.

The chain combines TRBV6-5 with TRBJ2-7; the match to TRBD2 covers 7 bases. The V gene's germline CDR1 is MNHEY and CDR2 SVGAGI. CDR3 length equals 15 residues. The V gene end was trimmed by 0 bases and the J gene end by 2 bases; junction bases not matched to a gene: 4. CDR3: CASSYSMAGAYEQYF. The CDR3 nucleotides read TGTGCCAGCAGTTACTCGATGGCGGGGGCCTACGAGCAGTACTTC.